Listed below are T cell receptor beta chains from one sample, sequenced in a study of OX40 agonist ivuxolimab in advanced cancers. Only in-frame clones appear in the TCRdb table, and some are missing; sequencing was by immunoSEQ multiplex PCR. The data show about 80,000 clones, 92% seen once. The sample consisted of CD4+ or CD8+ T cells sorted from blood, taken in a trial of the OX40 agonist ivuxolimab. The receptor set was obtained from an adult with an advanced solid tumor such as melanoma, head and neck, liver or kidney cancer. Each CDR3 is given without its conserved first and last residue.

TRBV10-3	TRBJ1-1	AAQGATEAF
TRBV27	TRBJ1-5	ASSPSGGQINQPQH
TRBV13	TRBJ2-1	ASILRQGSSYNEQF
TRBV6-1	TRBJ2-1	ASSDVQWREQF
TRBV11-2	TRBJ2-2	ASSLEVRGATGELF
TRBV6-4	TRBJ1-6	ASRDFGARKRGGLNNSPLH
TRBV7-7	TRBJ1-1	ASSHRNTEAF
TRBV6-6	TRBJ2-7	ASSSNYEQY
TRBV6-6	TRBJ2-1	ASSPSGYYNEQF
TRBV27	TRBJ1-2	ASSGSGPYGYT
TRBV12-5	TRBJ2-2	ASGLGHNTGELF
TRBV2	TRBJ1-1	ASSQDPKPEAF
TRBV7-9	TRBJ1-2	ASSLAGAGSGYT
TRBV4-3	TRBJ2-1	ASSPGHGLPYEQF
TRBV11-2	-	ASSPFRTEYYEQY
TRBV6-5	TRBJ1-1	ASSWAYAKTEAF
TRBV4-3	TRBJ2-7	ASSQDPTGYYEQY
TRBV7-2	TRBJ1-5	ASSLALATNQPQH
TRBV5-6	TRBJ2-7	ASKLDRSYEQY
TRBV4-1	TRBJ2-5	ASRGGQGFQETQY
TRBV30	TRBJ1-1	AWSPTGPYTEAF
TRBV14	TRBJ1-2	ASSQDRRDPYGYT
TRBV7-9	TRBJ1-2	ASRIPAHGYT
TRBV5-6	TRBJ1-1	ASSLGTSNTEAF
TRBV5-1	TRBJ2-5	ASSLAETSTDETQY
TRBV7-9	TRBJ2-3	ASSLVGGVDRYTDTQY
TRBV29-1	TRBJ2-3	SVRWVDRDTQY
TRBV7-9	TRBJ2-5	ASSSDLYQETQY
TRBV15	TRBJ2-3	ATSEPGVSVADTQY
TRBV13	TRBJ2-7	ASTNMSEQY
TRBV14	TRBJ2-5	ASSAEDWLQETQY
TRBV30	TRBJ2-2	AWRVGTAYTGELF
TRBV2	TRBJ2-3	ASSDSEDSSTDTQY
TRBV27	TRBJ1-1	ASSYSTGDRATEAF
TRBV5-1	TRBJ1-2	ASSSSQGIPFYGYT
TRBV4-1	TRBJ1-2	ASSQGLLGGYT
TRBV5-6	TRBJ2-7	ASSPGGAYEQY
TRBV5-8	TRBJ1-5	ASSPRSIGNQPQH
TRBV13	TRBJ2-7	ASSLGRVYEQY
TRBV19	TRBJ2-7	ASSIRDSFYEQY
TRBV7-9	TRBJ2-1	ASTRYYNEQF
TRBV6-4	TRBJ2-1	ASSLDGPYNEQF
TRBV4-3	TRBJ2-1	ASSQDTGRYNEQF
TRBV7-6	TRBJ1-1	ASSPSTGPSTEAF